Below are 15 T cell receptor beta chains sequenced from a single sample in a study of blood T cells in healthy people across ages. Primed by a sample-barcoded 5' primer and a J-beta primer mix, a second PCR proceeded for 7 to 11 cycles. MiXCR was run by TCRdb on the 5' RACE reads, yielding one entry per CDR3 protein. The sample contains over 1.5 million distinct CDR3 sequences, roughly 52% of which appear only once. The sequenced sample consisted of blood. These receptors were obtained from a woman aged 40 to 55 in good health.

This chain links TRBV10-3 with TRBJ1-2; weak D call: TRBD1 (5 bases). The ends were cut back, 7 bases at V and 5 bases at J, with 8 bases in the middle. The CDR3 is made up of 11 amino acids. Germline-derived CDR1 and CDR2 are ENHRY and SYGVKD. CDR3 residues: CAIKTEYGYTF. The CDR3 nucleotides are TGTGCCATCAAGACAGAGTATGGCTACACCTTC.

The chain's CDR3 is CASSVASSEQYF. The CDR3 coding sequence is TGCGCCAGCAGTGTGGCTAGCTCTGAGCAGTACTTC. The chain joins TRBV10-2 to TRBJ2-7; possibly TRBD2 for D (5 bases). Germline V gene sequence: CDR1 WSHSY, CDR2 SAAADI. V was clipped by 4 bases and J by 7 bases, with 11 bases between them. The CDR3 consists of 12 residues.

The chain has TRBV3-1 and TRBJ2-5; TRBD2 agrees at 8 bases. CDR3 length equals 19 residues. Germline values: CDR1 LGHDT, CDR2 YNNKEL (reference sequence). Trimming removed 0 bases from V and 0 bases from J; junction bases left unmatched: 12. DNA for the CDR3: TGTGCCAGCAGCCAAGATTCCAGCGGGGGCCCTTGGTACCAAGAGACCCAGTACTTC. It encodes CASSQDSSGGPWYQETQYF.

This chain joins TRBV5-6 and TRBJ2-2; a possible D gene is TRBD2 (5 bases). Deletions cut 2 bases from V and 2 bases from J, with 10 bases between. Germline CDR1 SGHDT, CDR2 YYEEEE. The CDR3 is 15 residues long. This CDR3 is CASSFGADNTGELFF. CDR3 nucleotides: TGTGCCAGCAGCTTTGGAGCGGATAACACCGGGGAGCTGTTTTTT. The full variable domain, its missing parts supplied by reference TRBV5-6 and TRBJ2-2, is DAGVTQSPTHLIKTRGQQVTLRCSPKSGHDTVSWYQQALGQGPQFIFQYYEEEERQRGNFPDRFSGHQFPNYSSELNVNALLLGDSALYLCASSFGADNTGELFFGEGSRLTVL.

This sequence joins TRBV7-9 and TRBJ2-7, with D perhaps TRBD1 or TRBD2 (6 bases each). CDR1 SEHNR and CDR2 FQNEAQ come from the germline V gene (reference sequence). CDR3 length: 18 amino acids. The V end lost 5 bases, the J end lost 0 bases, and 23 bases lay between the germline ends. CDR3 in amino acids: CASSTPDRGGGGSYEQYF. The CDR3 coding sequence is TGTGCCAGCAGCACCCCGGACAGAGGAGGGGGAGGCTCCTACGAGCAGTACTTC.

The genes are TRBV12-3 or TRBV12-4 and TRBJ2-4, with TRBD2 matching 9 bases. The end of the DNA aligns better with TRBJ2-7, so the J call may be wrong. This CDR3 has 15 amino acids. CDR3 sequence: CASSLITSGFYEQYF. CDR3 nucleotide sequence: TGTGCCAGCAGTTTAATCACTAGCGGGTTCTACGAGCAGTACTTC.

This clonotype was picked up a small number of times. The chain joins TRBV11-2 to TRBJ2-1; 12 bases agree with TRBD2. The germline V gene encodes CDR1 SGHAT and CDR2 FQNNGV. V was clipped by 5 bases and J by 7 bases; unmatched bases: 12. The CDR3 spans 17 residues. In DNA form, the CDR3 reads TGTGCCAGCAGCAGCGGGCCTCTAGCGGGGGGGCGTAATGAGCAGTTCTTC. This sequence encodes CASSSGPLAGGRNEQFF.

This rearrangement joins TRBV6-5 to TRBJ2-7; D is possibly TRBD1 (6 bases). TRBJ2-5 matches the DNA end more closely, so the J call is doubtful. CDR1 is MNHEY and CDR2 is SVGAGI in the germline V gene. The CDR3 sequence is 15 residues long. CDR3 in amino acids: CASSYSRGSLETQYF. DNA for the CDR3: TGTGCCAGCAGTTACTCGAGGGGGAGTTTAGAGACCCAGTACTTC.

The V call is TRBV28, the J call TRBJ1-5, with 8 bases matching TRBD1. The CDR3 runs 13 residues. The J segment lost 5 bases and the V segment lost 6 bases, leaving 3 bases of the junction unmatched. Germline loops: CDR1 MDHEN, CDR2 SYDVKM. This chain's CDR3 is CASRGQDYQPQHF. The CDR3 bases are TGTGCCAGCAGGGGACAGGACTATCAGCCCCAGCATTTT.

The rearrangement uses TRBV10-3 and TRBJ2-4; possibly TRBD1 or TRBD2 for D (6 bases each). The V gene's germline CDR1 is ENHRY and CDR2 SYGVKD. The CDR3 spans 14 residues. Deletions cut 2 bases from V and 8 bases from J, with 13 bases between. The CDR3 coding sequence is TGTGCCATCAGTGAGGGGGGGCCGGGGGACATTCAGTACTTC. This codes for CAISEGGPGDIQYF.

CDR3: CSAEGQRGTITDTQYF. CDR3 coding DNA: TGCAGTGCTGAGGGCCAGCGGGGTACCATCACAGATACGCAGTATTTT. The chain uses TRBV20-1 and TRBJ2-3; 7 bases fit TRBD2. Germline CDR1 is DFQATT and CDR2 is SNEGSKA (reference sequence). With V trimmed by 5 bases and J by 2 bases, 13 bases remained unmatched. The CDR3 is made up of 16 amino acids.

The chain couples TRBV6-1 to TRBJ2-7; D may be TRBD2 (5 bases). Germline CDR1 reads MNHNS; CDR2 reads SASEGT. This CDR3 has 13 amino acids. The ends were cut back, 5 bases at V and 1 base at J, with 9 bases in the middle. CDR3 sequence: CASSREFSYEQYF. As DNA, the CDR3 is TGTGCCAGCAGTAGGGAGTTTTCCTACGAGCAGTACTTC.

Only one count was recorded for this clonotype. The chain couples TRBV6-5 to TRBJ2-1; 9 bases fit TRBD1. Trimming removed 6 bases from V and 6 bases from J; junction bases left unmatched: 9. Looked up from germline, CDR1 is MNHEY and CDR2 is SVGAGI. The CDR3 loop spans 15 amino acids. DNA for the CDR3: TGTGCCAGCAGAGGGACGGGACAGGGATCCAATGAGCAGTTCTTC. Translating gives CASRGTGQGSNEQFF.

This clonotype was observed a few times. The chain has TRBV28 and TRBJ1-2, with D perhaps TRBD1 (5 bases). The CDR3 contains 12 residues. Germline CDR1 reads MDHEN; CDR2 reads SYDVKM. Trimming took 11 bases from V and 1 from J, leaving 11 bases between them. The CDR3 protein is CAGAGGNYGYTF. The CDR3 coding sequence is TGTGCCGGCGCTGGGGGTAACTATGGCTACACCTTC.

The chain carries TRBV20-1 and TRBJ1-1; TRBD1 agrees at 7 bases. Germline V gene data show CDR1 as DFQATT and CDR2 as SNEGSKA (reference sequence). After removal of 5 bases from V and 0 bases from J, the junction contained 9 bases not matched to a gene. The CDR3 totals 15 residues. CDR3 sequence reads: CSAGTVKVVNTEAFF. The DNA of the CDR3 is TGCAGTGCTGGGACAGTTAAGGTTGTGAACACTGAAGCTTTCTTT.